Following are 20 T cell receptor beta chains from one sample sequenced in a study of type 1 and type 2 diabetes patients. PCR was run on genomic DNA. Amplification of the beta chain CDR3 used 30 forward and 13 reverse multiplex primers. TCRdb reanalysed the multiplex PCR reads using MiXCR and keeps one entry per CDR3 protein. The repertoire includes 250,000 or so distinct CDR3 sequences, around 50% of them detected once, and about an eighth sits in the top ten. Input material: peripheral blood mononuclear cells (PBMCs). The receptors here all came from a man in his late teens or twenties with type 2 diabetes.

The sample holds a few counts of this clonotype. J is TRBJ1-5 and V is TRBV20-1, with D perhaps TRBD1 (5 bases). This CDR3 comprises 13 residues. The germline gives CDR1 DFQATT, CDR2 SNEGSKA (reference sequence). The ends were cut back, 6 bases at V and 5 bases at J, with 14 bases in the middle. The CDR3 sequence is CSAMGRNYQPQHF. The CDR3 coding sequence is TGCAGTGCAATGGGACGGAATTATCAGCCCCAGCATTTT.

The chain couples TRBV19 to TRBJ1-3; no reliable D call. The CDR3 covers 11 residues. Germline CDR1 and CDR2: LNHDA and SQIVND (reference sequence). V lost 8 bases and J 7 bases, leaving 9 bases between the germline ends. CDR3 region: CASDRRNTIYF. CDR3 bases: TGTGCCAGTGATCGCAGGAACACCATATATTTT.

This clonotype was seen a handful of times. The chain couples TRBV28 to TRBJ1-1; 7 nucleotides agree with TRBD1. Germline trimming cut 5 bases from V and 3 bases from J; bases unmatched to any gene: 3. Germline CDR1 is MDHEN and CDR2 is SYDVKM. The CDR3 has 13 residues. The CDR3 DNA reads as TGTGCCAGCAGTCGGACAGGACACACTGAAGCTTTCTTT. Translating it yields CASSRTGHTEAFF.

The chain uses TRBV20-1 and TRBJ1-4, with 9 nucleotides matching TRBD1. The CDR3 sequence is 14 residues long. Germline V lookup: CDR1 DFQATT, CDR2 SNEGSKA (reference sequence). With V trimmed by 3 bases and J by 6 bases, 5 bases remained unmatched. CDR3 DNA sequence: TGCAGTGCTAGGCCGGGACAGGGAGATGAAAAACTGTTTTTT. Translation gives CSARPGQGDEKLFF.

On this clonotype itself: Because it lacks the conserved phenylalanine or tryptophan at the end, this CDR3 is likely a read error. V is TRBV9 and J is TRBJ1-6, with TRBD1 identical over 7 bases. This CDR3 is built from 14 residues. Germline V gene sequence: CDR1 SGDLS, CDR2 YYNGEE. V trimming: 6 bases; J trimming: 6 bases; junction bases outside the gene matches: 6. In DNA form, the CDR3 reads TGTGCCAGCAACCCCGGGACAGTTAATTCACCCCTCCACCTT. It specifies CASNPGTVNSPLHL.

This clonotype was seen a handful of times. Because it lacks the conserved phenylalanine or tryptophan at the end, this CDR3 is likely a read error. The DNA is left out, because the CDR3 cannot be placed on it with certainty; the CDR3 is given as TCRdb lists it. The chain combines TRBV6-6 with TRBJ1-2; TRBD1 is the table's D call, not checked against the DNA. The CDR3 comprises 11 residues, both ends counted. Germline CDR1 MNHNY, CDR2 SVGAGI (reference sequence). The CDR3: CASSLAPDSSS.

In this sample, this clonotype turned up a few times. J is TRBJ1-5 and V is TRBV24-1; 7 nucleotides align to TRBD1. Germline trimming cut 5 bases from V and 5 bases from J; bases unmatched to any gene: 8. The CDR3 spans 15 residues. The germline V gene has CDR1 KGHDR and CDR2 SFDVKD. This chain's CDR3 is CATSAGTEGYQPQHF. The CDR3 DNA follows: TGTGCCACCAGTGCGGGGACAGAGGGTTATCAGCCCCAGCATTTT.

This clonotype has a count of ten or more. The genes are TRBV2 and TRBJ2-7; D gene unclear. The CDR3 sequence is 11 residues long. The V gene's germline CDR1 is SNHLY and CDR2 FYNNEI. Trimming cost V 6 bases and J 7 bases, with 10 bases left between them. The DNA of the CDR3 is TGTGCCAGCAGCCCTCAAGAAGAGCAGTACTTC. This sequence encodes CASSPQEEQYF.

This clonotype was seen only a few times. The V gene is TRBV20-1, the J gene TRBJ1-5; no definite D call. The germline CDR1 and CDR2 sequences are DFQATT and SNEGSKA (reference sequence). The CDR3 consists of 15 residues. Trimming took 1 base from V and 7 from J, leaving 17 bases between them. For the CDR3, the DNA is TGCAGTGCTAGAGTCAGTGAGGGAAGGGAGCAGCCCCAGCATTTT. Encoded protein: CSARVSEGREQPQHF.

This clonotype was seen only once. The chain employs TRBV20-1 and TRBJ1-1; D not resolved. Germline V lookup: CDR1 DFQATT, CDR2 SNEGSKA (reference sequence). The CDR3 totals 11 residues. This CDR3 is CSSPLNTEAFF. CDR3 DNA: TGCAGCTCCCCCTTGAACACTGAAGCTTTCTTT.

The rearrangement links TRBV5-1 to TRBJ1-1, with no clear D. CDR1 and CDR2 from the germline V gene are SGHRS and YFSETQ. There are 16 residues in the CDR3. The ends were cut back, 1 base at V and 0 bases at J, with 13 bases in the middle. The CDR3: CASSLNGVQLNTEAFF. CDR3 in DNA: TGCGCCAGCAGCTTGAATGGGGTACAGCTGAACACTGAAGCTTTCTTT. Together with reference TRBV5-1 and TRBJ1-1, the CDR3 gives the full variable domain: KAGVTQTPRYLIKTRGQQVTLSCSPISGHRSVSWYQQTPGQGLQFLFEYFSETQRNKGNFPGRFSGRQFSNSRSEMNVSTLELGDSALYLCASSLNGVQLNTEAFFGQGTRLTVV.

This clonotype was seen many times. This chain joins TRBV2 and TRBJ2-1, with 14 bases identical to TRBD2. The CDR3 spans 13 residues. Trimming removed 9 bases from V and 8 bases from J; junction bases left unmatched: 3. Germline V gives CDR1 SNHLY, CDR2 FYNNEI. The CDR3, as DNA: TGTGCCAGAAGGACTAGCGGGAGGTATGAGCAGTTCTTC. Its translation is CARRTSGRYEQFF.

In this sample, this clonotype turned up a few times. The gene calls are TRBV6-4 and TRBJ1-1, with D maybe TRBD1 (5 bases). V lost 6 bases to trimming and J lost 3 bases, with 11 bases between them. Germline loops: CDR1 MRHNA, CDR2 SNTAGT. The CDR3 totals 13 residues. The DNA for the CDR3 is TGTGCCAGCAGCAACAGGATGGACACTGAAGCTTTCTTT. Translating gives CASSNRMDTEAFF.

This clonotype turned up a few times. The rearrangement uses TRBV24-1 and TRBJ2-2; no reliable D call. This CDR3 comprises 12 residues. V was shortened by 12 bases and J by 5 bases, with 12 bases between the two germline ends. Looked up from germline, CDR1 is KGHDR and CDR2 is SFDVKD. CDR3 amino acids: CASRDSTGELFF. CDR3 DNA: TGTGCCTCCCGTGATAGTACCGGGGAGCTGTTTTTT.

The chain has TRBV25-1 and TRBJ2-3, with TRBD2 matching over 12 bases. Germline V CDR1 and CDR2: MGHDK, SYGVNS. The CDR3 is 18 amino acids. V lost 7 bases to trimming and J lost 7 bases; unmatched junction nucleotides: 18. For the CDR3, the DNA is TGTGCCAGCAATGGGGTTAGTGGTAAACTAGCGGGGGGACATACGCAGTATTTT. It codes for CASNGVSGKLAGGHTQYF.

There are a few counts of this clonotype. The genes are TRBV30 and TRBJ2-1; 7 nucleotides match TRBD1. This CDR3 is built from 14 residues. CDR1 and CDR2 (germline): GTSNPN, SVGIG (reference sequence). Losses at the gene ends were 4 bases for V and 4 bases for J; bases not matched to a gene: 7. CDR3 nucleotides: TGTGCCTGGACGACAGGGCAGGGATACAATGAGCAGTTCTTC. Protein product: CAWTTGQGYNEQFF.

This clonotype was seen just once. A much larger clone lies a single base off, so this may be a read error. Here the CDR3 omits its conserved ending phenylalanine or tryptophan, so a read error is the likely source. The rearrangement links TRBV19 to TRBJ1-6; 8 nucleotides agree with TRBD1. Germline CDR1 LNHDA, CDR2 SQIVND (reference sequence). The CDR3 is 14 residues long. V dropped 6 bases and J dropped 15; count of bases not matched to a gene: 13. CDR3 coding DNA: TGTGCCAGTAGCACCGGACAGGGAATCTCCTACCTCCACTCT. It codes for CASSTGQGISYLHS.

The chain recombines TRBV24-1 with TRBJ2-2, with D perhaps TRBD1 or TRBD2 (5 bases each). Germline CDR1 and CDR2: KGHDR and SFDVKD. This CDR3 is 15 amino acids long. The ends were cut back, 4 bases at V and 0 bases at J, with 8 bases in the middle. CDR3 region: CATSEGVANTGELFF. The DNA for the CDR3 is TGTGCCACCAGTGAGGGGGTCGCGAACACCGGGGAGCTGTTTTTT.

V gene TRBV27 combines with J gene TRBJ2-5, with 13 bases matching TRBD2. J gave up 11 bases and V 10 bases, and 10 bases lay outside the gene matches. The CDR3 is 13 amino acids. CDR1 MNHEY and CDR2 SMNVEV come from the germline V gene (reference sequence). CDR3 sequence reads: CAIPFGLAGEQYF. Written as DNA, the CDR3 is TGTGCCATCCCTTTTGGACTAGCGGGGGAACAGTACTTC.

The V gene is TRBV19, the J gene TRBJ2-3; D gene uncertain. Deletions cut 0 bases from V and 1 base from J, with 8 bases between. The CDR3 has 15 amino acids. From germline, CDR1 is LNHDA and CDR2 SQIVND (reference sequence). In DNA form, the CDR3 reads TGTGCCAGTAGTATAGATGGGGTTGGCACAGATACGCAGTATTTT. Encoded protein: CASSIDGVGTDTQYF.